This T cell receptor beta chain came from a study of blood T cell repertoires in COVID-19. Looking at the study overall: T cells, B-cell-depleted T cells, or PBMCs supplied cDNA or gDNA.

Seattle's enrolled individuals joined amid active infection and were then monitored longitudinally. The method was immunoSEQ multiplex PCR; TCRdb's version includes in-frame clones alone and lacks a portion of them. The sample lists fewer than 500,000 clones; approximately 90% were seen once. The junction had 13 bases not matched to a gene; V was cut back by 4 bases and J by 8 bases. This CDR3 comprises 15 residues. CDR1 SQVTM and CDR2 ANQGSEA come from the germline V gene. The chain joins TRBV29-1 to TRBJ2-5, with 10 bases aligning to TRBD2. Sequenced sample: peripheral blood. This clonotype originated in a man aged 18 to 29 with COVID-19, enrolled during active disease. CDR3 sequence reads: CSVVLLAGVLGTQYF. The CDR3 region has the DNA TGCAGCGTTGTGCTCCTAGCGGGGGTTCTAGGAACCCAGTACTTC.